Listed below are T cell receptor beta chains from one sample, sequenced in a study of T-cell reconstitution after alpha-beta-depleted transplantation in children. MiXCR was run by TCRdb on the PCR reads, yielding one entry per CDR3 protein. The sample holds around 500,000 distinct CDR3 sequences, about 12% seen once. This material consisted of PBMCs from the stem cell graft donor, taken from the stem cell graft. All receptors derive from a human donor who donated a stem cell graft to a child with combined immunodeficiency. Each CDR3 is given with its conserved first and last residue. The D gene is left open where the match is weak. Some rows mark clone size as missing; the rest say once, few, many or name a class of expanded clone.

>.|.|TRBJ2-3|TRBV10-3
TGTGCCATCAGTGAAATTGGGGATACGCAGTATTTT
CAISEIGDTQYF
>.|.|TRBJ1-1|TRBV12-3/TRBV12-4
TGTGCCAGCAGCCAAAAGGGGAACACTGAAGCTTTCTTT
CASSQKGNTEAFF
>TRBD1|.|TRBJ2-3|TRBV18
TGTGCCAGCTCACCCCCGGGACAGCCCTTCACAGATACGCAGTATTTT
CASSPPGQPFTDTQYF
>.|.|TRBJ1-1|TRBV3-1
TGTGCCAGCAGCCCTGTCGGAGGGAACACTGAAGCTTTCTTT
CASSPVGGNTEAFF
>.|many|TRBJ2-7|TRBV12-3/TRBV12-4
TGTGCCAGCAGACCAGGGCCGAGAGGATACGAGCAGTACTTC
CASRPGPRGYEQYF
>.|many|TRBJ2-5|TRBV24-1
TGTGCCACCAGGTCCGGGATCGAAGAGACCCAGTACTTC
CATRSGIEETQYF
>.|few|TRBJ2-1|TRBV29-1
TGCAGCGTTAGCCAGAGCTCCTACAATGAGCAGTTCTTC
CSVSQSSYNEQFF
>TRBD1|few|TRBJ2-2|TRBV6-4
TGTGCCAGCAGTGAGAGGACAGGGGAGAACACCGGGGAGCTGTTTTTT
CASSERTGENTGELFF
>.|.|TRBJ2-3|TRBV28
TGTGCCAGCAGTCCCCTGTCGTTCCCAGATACGCAGTATTTT
CASSPLSFPDTQYF
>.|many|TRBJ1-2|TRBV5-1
TGCGCCAGCAGCTTAACGGGAGGATTAAACTATGGCTACACCTTC
CASSLTGGLNYGYTF
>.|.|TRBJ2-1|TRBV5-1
TGCGCCAGCCGGCGGGACGAAAACAATGAGCAGTTCTTC
CASRRDENNEQFF
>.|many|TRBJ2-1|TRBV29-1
TGCAGCGTTGAAGGGCCTCGGTCCTACAATGAGCAGTTCTTC
CSVEGPRSYNEQFF
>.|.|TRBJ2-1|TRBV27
TGTGCCAGCAGTTCCTCGACTAGGATCAATGAGCAGTTCTTC
CASSSSTRINEQFF
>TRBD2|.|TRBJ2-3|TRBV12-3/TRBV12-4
TGTACCATCTCCCCATCGTGGGAGGGGACTAGCGGGGTCACAGATACGCAGTATTTT
CTISPSWEGTSGVTDTQYF
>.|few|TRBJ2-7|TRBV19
TGTGCCAGTAGTATAGCTACGACCTACGAGCAGTACTTC
CASSIATTYEQYF
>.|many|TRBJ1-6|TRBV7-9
TGTGCCAGCAGCTTAGTGGCATGGCCCCTCCACTTT
CASSLVAWPLHF
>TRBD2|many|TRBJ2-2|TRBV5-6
TGTGCCAGCAGCTTGGATCTAGCGGGAGAGACCGGGGAGCTGTTTTTT
CASSLDLAGETGELFF
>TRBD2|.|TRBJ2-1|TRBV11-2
TGTGCCAGCAGCTTAGTGGCGGGAGTAGGTGAGCAGTTCTTC
CASSLVAGVGEQFF
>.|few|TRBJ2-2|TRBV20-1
TGCAGTGCTAGAGATTCCCAGGGGACGAACACCGGGGAGCTGTTTTTT
CSARDSQGTNTGELFF
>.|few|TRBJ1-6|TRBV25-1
TGTGCCAGCAGTGACTTACCCGGACAGTTGGGTAATTCACCCCTCCACTTT
CASSDLPGQLGNSPLHF
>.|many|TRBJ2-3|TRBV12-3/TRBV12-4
TGTGCCAGCAGCAAAGGGCGAGATACGCAGTATTTT
CASSKGRDTQYF
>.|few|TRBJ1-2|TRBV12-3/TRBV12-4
TGTGCCAGCAGTTTTTCCCAGGGCTACACCTTC
CASSFSQGYTF
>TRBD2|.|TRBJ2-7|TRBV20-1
TGCAGTGCTCGCGATATGTTACTAGCGGGAGGGCCCTTCTACGAGCAGTACTTC
CSARDMLLAGGPFYEQYF
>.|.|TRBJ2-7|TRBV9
TGTGCCAGCAGCGTATCTGACTCCACCTACGAGCAGTACTTC
CASSVSDSTYEQYF
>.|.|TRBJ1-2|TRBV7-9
TGTGCCAGCAGCCAAGCACAGTTCTATGGCTACACCTTC
CASSQAQFYGYTF
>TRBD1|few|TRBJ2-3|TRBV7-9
TGTGCCAGCAGCGTACCGGGACAGCACACAGATACGCAGTATTTT
CASSVPGQHTDTQYF
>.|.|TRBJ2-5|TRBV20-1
TGCAGTGCTCCTACCGGGGTCGGCCAAGAGACCCAGTACTTC
CSAPTGVGQETQYF
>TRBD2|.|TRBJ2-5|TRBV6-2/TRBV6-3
TGTGCCAGCAACCTAGCGGGAGGGCCGGTCCCAGAGACCCAGTACTTC
CASNLAGGPVPETQYF
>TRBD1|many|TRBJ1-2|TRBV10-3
TGTGCCATCAGTTCAGGGACAGGGCGTTCCTATGGCTACACCTTC
CAISSGTGRSYGYTF
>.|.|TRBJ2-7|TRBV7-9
TGTGCCAGCAGCCTCTGGACACCGGGGCGGAGGGAGCAGTACTTC
CASSLWTPGRREQYF
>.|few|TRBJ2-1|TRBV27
TGTGCCAGCAGTTTATCGCCACGGGACACAGCCTACAATGAGCAGTTCTTC
CASSLSPRDTAYNEQFF
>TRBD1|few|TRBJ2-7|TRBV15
TGTGCCACCAGCAGTCCGGGACAGGGTTCCTACGAGCAGTACTTC
CATSSPGQGSYEQYF
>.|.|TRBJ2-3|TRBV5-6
TGTGCCAGCAGCTTTCTGGGGGCTAGCACAGATACGCAGTATTTT
CASSFLGASTDTQYF
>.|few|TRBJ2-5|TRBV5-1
TGCGCCAGCAGCTTGCCCCGGACGTATGGGGTGGAGACCCAGTACTTC
CASSLPRTYGVETQYF
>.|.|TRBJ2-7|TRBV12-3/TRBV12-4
TGTGCCAGCAGCTGGGTCTCTTCCGAGCAGTACTTC
CASSWVSSEQYF
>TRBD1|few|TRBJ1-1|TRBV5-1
TGCGCCAGCAGCCCCTCCGTCGGGACAGGGGGCCACACTGAAGCTTTCTTT
CASSPSVGTGGHTEAFF
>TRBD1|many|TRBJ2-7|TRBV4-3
TGCGCCAGCAGCCAAGGGGCCTGGGACAGCTACGAGCAGTACTTC
CASSQGAWDSYEQYF
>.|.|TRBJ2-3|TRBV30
TGTGCCTGGAGTCCATCGGGACGCCTAACAGATACGCAGTATTTT
CAWSPSGRLTDTQYF
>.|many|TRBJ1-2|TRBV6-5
TGTGCCAGCAGCGGGGGTCCAAACTATGGCTACACCTTC
CASSGGPNYGYTF
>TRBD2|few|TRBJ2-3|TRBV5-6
TGTGCCAGCAGCTTGGGAGCGGGGATGGTTACAGATACGCAGTATTTT
CASSLGAGMVTDTQYF
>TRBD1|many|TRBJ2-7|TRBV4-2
TGTGCCAGCAGCCAATTCGGCCCGGGACAGGGGAGCACCTACGAGCAGTACTTC
CASSQFGPGQGSTYEQYF
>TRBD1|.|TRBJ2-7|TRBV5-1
TGCGCCAGCAGCCTCCCATCGGGACAGGGAGAGGATAAGCAGTACTTC
CASSLPSGQGEDKQYF
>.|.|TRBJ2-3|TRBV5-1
TGCGCCAGCAGCTTGGAGGGCAGGGAGCCAGATACGCAGTATTTT
CASSLEGREPDTQYF
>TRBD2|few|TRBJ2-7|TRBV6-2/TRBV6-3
TGTGCCAGCAGTTGGGCTAGCGGGGGCTACGAGCAGTACTTC
CASSWASGGYEQYF
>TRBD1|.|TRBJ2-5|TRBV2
TGTGCCAGCGCCCGGGGGACAGGGTTCGGAGAGACCCAGTACTTC
CASARGTGFGETQYF